Presented here are 19 T cell receptor beta chains from one specimen sequenced in a study of vaccination and CD4 T cells after COVID-19. Treatment in this sample: roughly ten-day PBMC culture with coronavirus spike peptide pools or control peptides (ViraFEST assay). These receptors lack a known antigen. The study sequenced cultured CD4+ T cell DNA using the Oncomine TCR Beta short-read assay. TCRdb independently ran MiXCR on the PCR reads; one entry per CDR3 protein. Counted here are about 13,000 distinct CDR3 sequences, over 45% occurring once; the ten biggest clones make up over 9.5%. Sequenced input: CD4+ T cells from blood, cultured in vitro. The receptors stem from a human donor who had recovered from COVID-19.

The V and J genes are TRBV4-1 and TRBJ2-1, with D perhaps TRBD2 (6 bases). With 5 bases removed from V and 2 bases from J, the gap between germline ends came to 16 bases. Germline-derived CDR1 and CDR2 are MGHRA and YSYEKL. The CDR3 is made up of 16 amino acids. In DNA, the CDR3 is TGCGCCAGCAGCTACTGGACGGGGGTTACCTACAATGAGCAGTTCTTC. Translation gives CASSYWTGVTYNEQFF.

The rearrangement joins TRBV2 to TRBJ1-5, with D possibly being TRBD1 (5 bases). Germline V gene data show CDR1 as SNHLY and CDR2 as FYNNEI. The ends were cut back, 4 bases at V and 4 bases at J, with 11 bases in the middle. There are 14 residues in the CDR3. The CDR3 loop is CASSVGAWNQPQHF. The CDR3 DNA reads as TGTGCCAGCAGTGTAGGGGCCTGGAATCAGCCCCAGCATTTT.

The V gene is TRBV12-3 or TRBV12-4, the J gene TRBJ2-5; D possibly corresponds to TRBD1 (6 bases). CDR3 length: 16 amino acids. V was cut by 1 base and J by 5 bases, with 17 bases left in between. The CDR3 DNA reads as TGTGCCAGCAGTTTAGGTACAGGGAGTAGGCTGGAGACCCAGTACTTC. Its translation: CASSLGTGSRLETQYF.

The chain joins TRBV7-2 to TRBJ1-5; D is possibly TRBD1 (5 bases). V was cut by 5 bases and J by 6 bases, with 11 bases left in between. The CDR3 covers 13 residues. The V gene's germline CDR1 is SGHTA and CDR2 FQGNSA. This CDR3 reads CASSDGGFQPQHF. CDR3 in DNA: TGTGCCAGCAGCGATGGGGGATTTCAGCCCCAGCATTTT.

This clonotype was found a few times. This sequence joins TRBV20-1 and TRBJ1-5; 9 bases match TRBD1. The CDR3 is 17 residues long. Trimming at V came to 6 bases and at J to 0 bases, leaving 12 bases not matched to a gene. Germline values: CDR1 DFQATT, CDR2 SNEGSKA (reference sequence). The CDR3 is CSASTGQGRYSNQPQHF. CDR3 nucleotides: TGCAGTGCCTCTACGGGACAGGGTCGATATAGCAATCAGCCCCAGCATTTT.

The chain is built from TRBV20-1 and TRBJ2-2, with 13 bases lining up with TRBD2. Germline assignment: CDR1 DFQATT and CDR2 SNEGSKA (reference sequence). V was clipped by 6 bases and J by 4 bases; unmatched bases: 8. The CDR3 is 16 amino acids. CDR3 DNA sequence: TGCAGTGCACCACTAGCGGGGGGGCTGGGCACCGGGGAGCTGTTTTTT. Protein sequence: CSAPLAGGLGTGELFF.

J is TRBJ2-7 and V is TRBV11-2; no definite D call. Trimming removed 5 bases at V and 6 bases at J, with 14 bases between. This CDR3 contains 13 residues. CDR1 and CDR2 (germline): SGHAT, FQNNGV. The CDR3 sequence: CASSHDRAGEQYF. The CDR3 DNA follows: TGTGCCAGCAGCCATGACCGGGCCGGCGAGCAGTACTTC.

This clonotype is termed medium-sized. The chain carries TRBV20-1 and TRBJ2-3; 10 positions agree with TRBD2. The CDR3 has 13 residues. Germline values: CDR1 DFQATT, CDR2 SNEGSKA (reference sequence). CDR3 region: CSRAGGSTDTQYF. For the CDR3, the DNA is TGCAGCCGAGCGGGGGGGTCCACAGATACGCAGTATTTT.

A few counts support this clonotype. The V gene is TRBV20-1, the J gene TRBJ1-4, with a tentative D call TRBD1 (6 bases). Germline CDR1 DFQATT, CDR2 SNEGSKA (reference sequence). The V end was cut by 6 bases, the J end by 5 bases, with 19 bases between. This CDR3 is 15 amino acids long. This CDR3 reads CSAIKGSQGNEKLFF. CDR3 coding DNA: TGCAGTGCCATTAAGGGTAGTCAGGGGAATGAAAAACTGTTTTTT.

The chain links TRBV2 to TRBJ1-2; D gene unclear. From germline, CDR1 is SNHLY and CDR2 FYNNEI. Trimming shortened V by 4 bases and J by 13 bases, and 16 bases separated the two germline ends. This CDR3 is 12 amino acids long. CDR3 nucleotide sequence: TGTGCCAGCAGTGGTTTAGGGCGCTATCCCACCTTC. Its translation is CASSGLGRYPTF.

This clonotype was seen a handful of times. The chain joins TRBV20-1 to TRBJ1-4; D is possibly TRBD1 (5 bases). The CDR3 spans 15 residues. Looked up from germline, CDR1 is DFQATT and CDR2 is SNEGSKA (reference sequence). The V end was cut by 5 bases, the J end by 8 bases, with 21 bases between. As DNA, the CDR3 is TGCAGTGCTGAGGGGTCTGGCGGGTTCAGGGAAAAACTGTTTTTT. Translating gives CSAEGSGGFREKLFF.

V gene TRBV7-2 combines with J gene TRBJ1-3; 9 bases match TRBD1. This CDR3 is built from 15 residues. With V trimmed by 5 bases and J by 4 bases, 6 bases remained unmatched. Germline CDR1 is SGHTA and CDR2 is FQGNSA. For the CDR3, the DNA is TGTGCCAGCAGCCCGGGACAGGGAGGCGGAAACACCATATATTTT. This codes for CASSPGQGGGNTIYF.

The V and J genes are TRBV19 and TRBJ1-1; TRBD1 might be the D (5 bases). This CDR3 contains 16 residues. Germline-derived CDR1 and CDR2 are LNHDA and SQIVND (reference sequence). The ends were cut back, 2 bases at V and 5 bases at J, with 18 bases in the middle. CDR3 protein: CASSIRAPGTRTEAFF. In DNA form, the CDR3 reads TGTGCCAGTAGTATACGGGCACCTGGGACCAGGACTGAAGCTTTCTTT. The whole variable domain, remainder taken from reference TRBV19 and TRBJ1-1, is DGGITQSPKYLFRKEGQNVTLSCEQNLNHDAMYWYRQDPGQGLRLIYYSQIVNDFQKGDIAEGYSVSREKKESFPLTVTSAQKNPTAFYLCASSIRAPGTRTEAFFGQGTRLTVV.

This clonotype has more than one count but fewer than ten. The V gene is TRBV27, the J gene TRBJ1-6; D uncertain. In germline, CDR1 is MNHEY, CDR2 SMNVEV (reference sequence). The CDR3 runs 16 residues. Trimming cost V 3 bases and J 0 bases, with 9 bases left between them. DNA of the CDR3: TGTGCCAGCAGTTTTGGTCACAACTCCTATAATTCACCCCTCCACTTT. Its translation is CASSFGHNSYNSPLHF.

V is TRBV6-2 or TRBV6-3 and J is TRBJ2-3; TRBD1 matches at 11 bases. Germline CDR1 is MNHEY and CDR2 is SVGEGT. V was clipped by 2 bases and J by 9 bases; unmatched bases: 7. CDR3 length: 15 amino acids. This CDR3 is CASSYPGQGARTQYF. CDR3 DNA sequence: TGTGCCAGCAGTTACCCTGGACAGGGGGCAAGGACGCAGTATTTT.

This clonotype occurred a few times. The chain carries TRBV7-2 and TRBJ2-2; 8 nucleotides line up with TRBD2. V was pared by 5 bases and J by 7 bases, with 12 bases of the junction left unmatched. CDR1 and CDR2 (germline): SGHTA, FQGNSA. This CDR3 is 16 amino acids long. The CDR3 region is CASSRDRGGAIGELFF. CDR3 bases: TGTGCCAGCAGCCGCGATCGGGGGGGGGCAATCGGGGAGCTGTTTTTT.

J is TRBJ2-3 and V is TRBV30; 8 bases are a match to TRBD1. V was pared by 4 bases and J by 8 bases, with 2 bases of the junction left unmatched. CDR3 size: 11 residues. Germline CDR1 is GTSNPN and CDR2 is SVGIG (reference sequence). CDR3 amino acids: CAWIRGPTQYF. The CDR3 nucleotides are TGTGCCTGGATCAGGGGGCCTACGCAGTATTTT. The full variable domain, its missing parts supplied by reference TRBV30 and TRBJ2-3, is SQTIHQWPATLVQPVGSPLSLECTVEGTSNPNLYWYRQAAGRGLQLLFYSVGIGQISSEVPQNLSASRPQDRQFILSSKKLLLSDSGFYLCAWIRGPTQYFGPGTRLTVL.

Only one count was recorded for this clonotype. The gene calls are TRBV12-3 or TRBV12-4 and TRBJ1-5; D is perhaps TRBD1 (5 bases). The CDR3 sequence is 13 residues long. V lost 7 bases, J lost 5 bases, and 12 bases lay in between. The CDR3 DNA sequence: TGTGCCAGCAACCACGGGGGTTATCAGCCCCAGCATTTT. It specifies CASNHGGYQPQHF.

Only a few counts were recorded for this clonotype. The chain carries TRBV11-2 and TRBJ1-2; possible D gene TRBD1, 6 bases. V was trimmed by 3 bases and J by 10 bases, leaving 12 bases between them. The CDR3 has 12 residues. Looked up from germline, CDR1 is SGHAT and CDR2 is FQNNGV. The DNA of the CDR3 is TGTGCCAGCAGCTTGAGAACAGGGCACTACACCTTC. Translation gives CASSLRTGHYTF.